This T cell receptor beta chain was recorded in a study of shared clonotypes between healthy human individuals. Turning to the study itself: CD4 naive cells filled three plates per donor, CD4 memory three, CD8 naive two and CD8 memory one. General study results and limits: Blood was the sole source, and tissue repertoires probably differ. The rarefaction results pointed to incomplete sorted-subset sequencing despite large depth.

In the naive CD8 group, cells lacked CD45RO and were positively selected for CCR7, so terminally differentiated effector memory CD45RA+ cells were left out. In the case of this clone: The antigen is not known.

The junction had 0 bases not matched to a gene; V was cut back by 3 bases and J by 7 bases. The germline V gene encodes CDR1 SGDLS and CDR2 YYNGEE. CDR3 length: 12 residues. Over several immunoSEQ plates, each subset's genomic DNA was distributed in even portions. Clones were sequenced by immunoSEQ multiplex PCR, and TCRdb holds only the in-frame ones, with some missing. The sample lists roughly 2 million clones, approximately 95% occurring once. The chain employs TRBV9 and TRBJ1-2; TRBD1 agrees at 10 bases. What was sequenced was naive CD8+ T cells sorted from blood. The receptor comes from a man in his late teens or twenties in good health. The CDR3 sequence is CASSGQGAGYTF. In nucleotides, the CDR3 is TGTGCCAGCAGCGGACAGGGGGCTGGCTACACCTTC.